This section outlines one T cell receptor beta chain sequence together with its context. Antigen unknown. A single base separates this from a much larger clone, so it may be a read error. The CDR3 is 14 amino acids. Germline V gene lookup returns CDR1 SGHVS and CDR2 FQNEAQ. TCRdb redid the calling of the reads with MiXCR, one entry per CDR3 protein. The sample has 450,000 to 550,000 distinct CDR3 sequences; about 42% are singletons. This sample is part of a study of T cell repertoires in cytomegalovirus infection. This TCR derives from a human donor in good health (CMV status not recorded). Some clones in this sample may be carry-over from other donors' samples. The sample consisted of cultured PBMCs, taken from culture after CMV antigen stimulation. This sequence joins TRBV7-8 and TRBJ1-3, with a weak D call TRBD1 (5 bases). In DNA, the CDR3 is TGTGCCAGCAGCTTAGGCCCGGGGGGAAACACCATATCTTTT. Its translation is CASSLGPGGNTISF.